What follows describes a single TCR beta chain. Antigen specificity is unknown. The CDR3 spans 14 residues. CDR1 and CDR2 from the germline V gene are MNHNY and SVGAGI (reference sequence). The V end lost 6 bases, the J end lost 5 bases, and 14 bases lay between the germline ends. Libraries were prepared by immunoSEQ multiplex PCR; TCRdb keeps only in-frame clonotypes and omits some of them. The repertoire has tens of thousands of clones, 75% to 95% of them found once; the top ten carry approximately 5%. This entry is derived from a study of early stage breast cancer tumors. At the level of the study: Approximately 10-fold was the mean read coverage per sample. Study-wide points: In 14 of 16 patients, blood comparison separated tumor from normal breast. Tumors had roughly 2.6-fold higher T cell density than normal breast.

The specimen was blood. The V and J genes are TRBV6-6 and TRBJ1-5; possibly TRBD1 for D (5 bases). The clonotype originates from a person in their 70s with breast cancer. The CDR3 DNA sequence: TGTGCCAGCAGAGGCGGGACTCAGGATCAGCCCCAGCATTTT. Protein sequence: CASRGGTQDQPQHF.